The present entry profiles one TCR beta chain with its context. Which antigen it targets is not known. No base-level quality is on record; no much larger clone is a single base apart. This record comes from a study of OX40 agonist ivuxolimab in advanced cancers. General notes on the study: Ivuxolimab was a fully human IgG2 agonistic monoclonal antibody targeting the costimulatory receptor OX40 (CD134). Intravenous ivuxolimab was administered to patients every 2 weeks at six dose levels: 0.01, 0.1, 0.3, 1.5, 3 and 10 mg/kg. A male proportion of almost 85% and a mean age of 60 years, ranging from roughly 23 to 80, were recorded for the dose-escalation cohort. Three dose-escalation patients achieved partial responses, one with hepatocellular carcinoma and two with cutaneous melanoma. Peripheral TCRbeta sequencing aimed to test whether ivuxolimab altered TCR sequence diversity and caused clonal T-cell expansion. Among the roughly 52 dose-escalation patients, about 20 had hepatocellular carcinoma, some 15 melanoma, 9 renal cell carcinoma and 9 head and neck cancer. The paper covers the monotherapy dose-escalation part of the phase I ivuxolimab trial, which included N of about 50 patients. Prior anti-PD-1, anti-PD-L1 or anti-CTLA-4 therapy was permitted, and approximately 42% of dose-escalation patients had received checkpoint inhibitors.

The trial excluded patients who had a history of autoimmune disease or who were on systemic immunosuppression. In every dose cohort, peripheral blood was drawn for TCR sequencing at baseline, cycle 4 day 1, and cycle 7 day 1. The samples were taken from a phase I, first-in-human, multicenter, open-label dose-escalation trial of ivuxolimab. Adults with locally advanced or metastatic melanoma, renal cell, hepatocellular, or head and neck squamous cell carcinoma were enrolled in the trial. Before TCR sequencing, CD4+ T cells and CD8+ T cells were sorted from peripheral blood as separate populations. As encoded in the germline V gene, CDR1 is SGHDT while CDR2 is YYEEEE. From the cysteine through the phenylalanine, the CDR3 covers 17 amino acids. CDR3 DNA only is kept here, 51 bases in frame from base 1. V lost 2 bases and J lost 0 bases; the stretch between them is 15 bases long. Genomic DNA was isolated from the sorted cells so that the TCRbeta CDR3 region could be sequenced. TCRbeta CDR3 regions were sequenced using the immunoSEQ Assay. TCRdb took this table from immuneACCESS and kept in-frame rearrangements with V and J called. Such tables lack part of the clones; where checked against another copy, unresolved V genes explain under half of the gap, and the rest is unexplained. Present in this sample are 65,000 to 70,000 clones, roughly 84% of which were seen just once. 0.38% of the sample belongs to the ten largest clones.

The paper's findings and limits, for the study overall: The antigen specificity of the peripheral T cells that underwent clonal expansion was not determined. At doses of 0.1 to 3.0 mg/kg, clonal expansion of both CD4+ and CD8+ T cells in blood was seen between baseline and week 6. Low levels of normalized T-cell clonal expansion were also shown by some nonresponding patients. On average, CD8+ T cells showed more expanded clones than CD4+ T cells after ivuxolimab. Partial responders in the 0.1-3.0 mg/kg groups had among the lowest normalized peripheral clonal expansion, especially among CD8+ T cells.

The chain joins TRBV5-6 to TRBJ1-5, and TRBD1 may be the D gene, going by 6 matching bases. The sequence was obtained from an adult with an advanced solid tumor such as melanoma, head and neck, liver or kidney cancer. This specimen was CD4+ or CD8+ T cells sorted from blood, taken in a trial of the OX40 agonist ivuxolimab. This receptor carries the CDR3 CASSFRQGHLSNQPQHF. The bases read TGTGCCAGCAGCTTTCGGCAGGGGCACCTTAGCAATCAGCCCCAGCATTTT. When the CDR3 is completed using the reference TRBV5-6 and TRBJ1-5 genes on either side, the full variable domain is DAGVTQSPTHLIKTRGQQVTLRCSPKSGHDTVSWYQQALGQGPQFIFQYYEEEERQRGNFPDRFSGHQFPNYSSELNVNALLLGDSALYLCASSFRQGHLSNQPQHFGDGTRLSIL.